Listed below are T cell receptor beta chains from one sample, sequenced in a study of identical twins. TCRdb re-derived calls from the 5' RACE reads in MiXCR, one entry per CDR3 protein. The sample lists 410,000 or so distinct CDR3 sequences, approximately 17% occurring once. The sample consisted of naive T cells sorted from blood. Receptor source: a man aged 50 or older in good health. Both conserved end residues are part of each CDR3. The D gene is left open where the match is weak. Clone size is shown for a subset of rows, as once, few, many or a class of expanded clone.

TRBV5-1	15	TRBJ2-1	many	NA	TGCGCCAGCAGCTTGCAGGGGTATGAATACAATGAGCAGTTCTTC	CASSLQGYEYNEQFF
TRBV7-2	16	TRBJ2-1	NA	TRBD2	TGTGCCAGCAGCTTAGCTAGCGGGGGGGCCCTCCATGAGCAGTTCTTC	CASSLASGGALHEQFF
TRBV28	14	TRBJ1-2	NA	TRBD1	TGTGCCAGCAGTTTGGCGACAGGGGTAGATGGCTACACCTTC	CASSLATGVDGYTF
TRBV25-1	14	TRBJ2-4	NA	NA	TGTGCCAGCAGTGACGGCCACGGTGCTGACATTCAGTACTTC	CASSDGHGADIQYF
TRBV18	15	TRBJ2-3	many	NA	TGTGCCAGCTCACCACCGGCTAGCCCGACAGATACGCAGTATTTT	CASSPPASPTDTQYF
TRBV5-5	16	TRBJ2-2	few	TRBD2	TGTGCCAGCAGCTTACTAGCGGGGGGACGGACCGGGGAGCTGTTTTTT	CASSLLAGGRTGELFF
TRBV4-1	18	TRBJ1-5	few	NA	TGCGCCAGCAGCCAAGTCGTTAAGGTGGGGACCGGCAATCAGCCCCAGCATTTT	CASSQVVKVGTGNQPQHF
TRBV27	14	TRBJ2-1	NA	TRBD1	TGTGCCAGCAGTTTATACTCAGGGGGCGATGAGCAGTTCTTC	CASSLYSGGDEQFF
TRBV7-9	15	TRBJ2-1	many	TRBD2	TGTGCCAGCAGCTTATGGCTAGCGGGAGGGAATGAGCAGTTCTTC	CASSLWLAGGNEQFF
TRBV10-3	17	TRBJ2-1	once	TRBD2	TGTGCCGCGAAAGGCGGGGCGGGGGGGGACTCCTACAATGAGCAGTTCTTC	CAAKGGAGGDSYNEQFF
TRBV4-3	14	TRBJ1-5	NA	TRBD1	TGCGCCAGCAGTCATAGGACAGGAGAACAGCCCCAGCATTTT	CASSHRTGEQPQHF
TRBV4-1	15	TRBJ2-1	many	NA	TGCGCCAGCAGCCTTCAGGGGGGGGGATCAAATGAGCAGTTCTTC	CASSLQGGGSNEQFF
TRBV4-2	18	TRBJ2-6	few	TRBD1	TGTGCCAGCAGCCCCCTGGGACAGGGAGTATCTGGGGCCAACGTCCTGACTTTC	CASSPLGQGVSGANVLTF
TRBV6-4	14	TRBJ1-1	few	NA	TGTGCCAGCAGTGACTTCGGGGGGAGCACTGAAGCTTTCTTT	CASSDFGGSTEAFF
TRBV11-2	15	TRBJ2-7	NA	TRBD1	TGTGCCAGCAGCACAGTGGTACAGGGGGTCGGGGAGCAGTACTTC	CASSTVVQGVGEQYF
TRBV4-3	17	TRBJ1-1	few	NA	TGCGCCAGCAGCCAAGATGGGAACAGAGGGAGAGGCACTGAAGCTTTCTTT	CASSQDGNRGRGTEAFF
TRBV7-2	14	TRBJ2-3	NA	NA	TGTGCCAGCAGCTTAGCCCGACCCACAGATACGCAGTATTTT	CASSLARPTDTQYF
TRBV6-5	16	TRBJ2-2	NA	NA	TGTGCCAGCAGTTACACGAGTCAGGGCTGGGGCGGGGAGCTGTTTTTT	CASSYTSQGWGGELFF
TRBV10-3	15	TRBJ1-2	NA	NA	TGTGCCAGCTACTTTCCCCGGGACGGCGTCCGGGGCTACACCTTC	CASYFPRDGVRGYTF
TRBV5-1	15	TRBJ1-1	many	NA	TGCGCCAGCAGCTCGGTCGGGAGGGGAGACACTGAAGCTTTCTTT	CASSSVGRGDTEAFF
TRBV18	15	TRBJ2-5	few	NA	TGTGCCAGCTCACCACCAGGAGGATGGCGAGAGACCCAGTACTTC	CASSPPGGWRETQYF
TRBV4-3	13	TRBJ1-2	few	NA	TGCGCCAGCAGCCGAGAGGGGCTCTATGGCTACACCTTC	CASSREGLYGYTF
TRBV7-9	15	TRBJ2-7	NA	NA	TGTGCCAGCAGCTTAGTTGGAAGGGTCTCCTACGAGCAGTACTTC	CASSLVGRVSYEQYF
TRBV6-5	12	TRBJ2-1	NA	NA	TGTGCCGCGGGCCGCTCCTACAATGAGCAGTTCTTC	CAAGRSYNEQFF
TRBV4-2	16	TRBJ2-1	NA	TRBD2	TGTGCCAGCAGCTCAGACTGGACGTGGGGGGGGAATGAGCAGTTCTTC	CASSSDWTWGGNEQFF
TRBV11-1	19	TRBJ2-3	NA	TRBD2	TGTGCCAGCAGCCAGATGCTAGCGGGGGAACCAACTAGCACAGATACGCAGTATTTT	CASSQMLAGEPTSTDTQYF
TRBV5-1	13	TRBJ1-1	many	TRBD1	TGCGCCAGCAGCCCGGACAGGGGGCCTGAAGCTTTCTTT	CASSPDRGPEAFF
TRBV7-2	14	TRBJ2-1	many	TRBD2	TGTGCCAGCAGCTTAGGGGGACTATACAATGAGCAGTTCTTC	CASSLGGLYNEQFF
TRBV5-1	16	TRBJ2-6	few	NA	TGCGCCAGCAGCTTGGCCGGTCTCTCTGGGGCCAACGTCCTGACTTTC	CASSLAGLSGANVLTF
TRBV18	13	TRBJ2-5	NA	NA	TGTGCCAGCTCAGGCCCAGGCCAAGAGACCCAGTACTTC	CASSGPGQETQYF
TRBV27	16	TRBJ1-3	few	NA	TGTGCCAGCAGTTTAACCGGGACGTTGACTGGAAACACCATATATTTT	CASSLTGTLTGNTIYF
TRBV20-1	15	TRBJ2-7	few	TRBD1	TGCAGTGCTAGGGCGATCCGGGACAGGGGAAGCGAGCAGTACTTC	CSARAIRDRGSEQYF
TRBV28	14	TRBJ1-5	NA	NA	TGTGCCAGCAGTTTTACCAGTAGCAATCAGCCCCAGCATTTT	CASSFTSSNQPQHF
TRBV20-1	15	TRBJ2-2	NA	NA	TGCAGTGCTAGACCAGGGTTCTTGGACACCGGGGAGCTGTTTTTT	CSARPGFLDTGELFF
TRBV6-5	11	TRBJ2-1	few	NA	TGTGCCAGCAGTAACCGCAGGGAGCAGTTCTTC	CASSNRREQFF